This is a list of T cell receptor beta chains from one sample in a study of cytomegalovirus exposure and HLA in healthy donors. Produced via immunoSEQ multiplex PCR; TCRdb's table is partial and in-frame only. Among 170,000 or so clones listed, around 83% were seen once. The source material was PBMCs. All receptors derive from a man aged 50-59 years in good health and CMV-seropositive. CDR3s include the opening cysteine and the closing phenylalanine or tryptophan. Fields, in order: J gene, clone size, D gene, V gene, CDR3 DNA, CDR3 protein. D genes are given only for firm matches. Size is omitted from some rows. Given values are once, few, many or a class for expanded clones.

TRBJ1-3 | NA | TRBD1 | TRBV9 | TGTGCCAGCAGCGGTACGGGACAGGCCAGCGGAAACACCATATATTTT | CASSGTGQASGNTIYF
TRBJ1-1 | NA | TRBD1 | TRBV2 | TGTGCCAGCTCCTTACAGGGGAGGGAAGCTTTCTTT | CASSLQGREAFF
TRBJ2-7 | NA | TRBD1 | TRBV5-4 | TGTGCCAGCAGCCCTGGACAGGGACGCCCGGGCGAGCAGTACTTC | CASSPGQGRPGEQYF
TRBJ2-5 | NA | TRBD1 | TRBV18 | TGTGCCAGCTCACCAGGACAGGGGGCCCTAGCGGGCAAAGAGACCCAGTACTTC | CASSPGQGALAGKETQYF
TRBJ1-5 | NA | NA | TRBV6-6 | TGTGCCAGCAGCCTCCGTGGAGTTCAGCCCCAGCATTTT | CASSLRGVQPQHF
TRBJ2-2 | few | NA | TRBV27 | TGTGCCAGCAGTTTAGCGGCGAACACCGGGGAGCTGTTTTTT | CASSLAANTGELFF
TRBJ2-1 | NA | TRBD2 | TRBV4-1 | TGCGCCAGCAGCCAAAAGGGGCGGGGGAGCTTTAACAATGAGCAGTTCTTC | CASSQKGRGSFNNEQFF
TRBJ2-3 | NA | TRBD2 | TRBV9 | TGTGCCAGCTCGACCGGGACTAGCGATAGCACAGATACGCAGTATTTT | CASSTGTSDSTDTQYF
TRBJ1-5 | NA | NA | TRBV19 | TGTGCCAGTAGCCACCCGGGGAGGGTGAATCAGCCCCAGCATTTT | CASSHPGRVNQPQHF
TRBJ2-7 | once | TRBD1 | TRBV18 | TGTGCCAGCTCACCACCATCCAGGGGGTACGAGCAGTACTTC | CASSPPSRGYEQYF
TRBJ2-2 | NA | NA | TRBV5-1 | TGCGCCAGCAGCTTGGATGGGAGCGGGGAGCTGTTTTTT | CASSLDGSGELFF
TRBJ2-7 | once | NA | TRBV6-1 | TGTGCCAGCAGTGAACCCGACAGGACCTACGAGCAGTACTTC | CASSEPDRTYEQYF
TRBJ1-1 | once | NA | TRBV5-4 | TGTGCCAGCAGCTTCGACGGGTCCCTTTTGGGCACTGAAGCTTTCTTT | CASSFDGSLLGTEAFF
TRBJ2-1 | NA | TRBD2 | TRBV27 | TGTGCCAGCAGTCCAAGGACTAGCGGGAGACCCTACAATGAGCAGTTCTTC | CASSPRTSGRPYNEQFF
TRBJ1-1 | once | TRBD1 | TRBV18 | TGTGCCAGCTCAACACAGGGGGACACTGAAGCTTTCTTT | CASSTQGDTEAFF
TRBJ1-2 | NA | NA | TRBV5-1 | TGCGCCAGCAGCGTTGATCGTCCGGGGGGAGGAGGCTACACCTTC | CASSVDRPGGGGYTF
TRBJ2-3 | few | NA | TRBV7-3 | TGTGCCAGCAGCCACCTTAGCGGACGCACAGATACGCAGTATTTT | CASSHLSGRTDTQYF
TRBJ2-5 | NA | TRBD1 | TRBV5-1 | TGCGCCAGCAGCTTCGCGGACAGGGGGCTGGAGACCCAGTACTTC | CASSFADRGLETQYF
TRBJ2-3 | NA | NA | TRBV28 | TGTGCCAGCAGTTACAGGGCCGGCACAGATACGCAGTATTTT | CASSYRAGTDTQYF
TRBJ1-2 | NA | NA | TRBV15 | TGTGCCACCAGCAGAGCCGGGGAGATGAGTGGCTACACCTTC | CATSRAGEMSGYTF
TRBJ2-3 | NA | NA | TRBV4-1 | TGCGCCAGCAGCCGCATACAGGGAAGCACAGATACGCAGTATTTT | CASSRIQGSTDTQYF
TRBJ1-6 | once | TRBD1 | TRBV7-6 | TGTGCCAGCAGCTTAGATCCCTTACAGGGGGACCCTTATTCACCCCTCCACTTT | CASSLDPLQGDPYSPLHF
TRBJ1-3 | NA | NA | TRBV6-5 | TGTGCCAGCAGTTACTCGATTACAGGTTCTGGAAACACCATATATTTT | CASSYSITGSGNTIYF
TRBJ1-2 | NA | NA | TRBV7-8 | TGTGCCAGCAGCGCCGCCGGGGGTAGTACCTATGGCTACACCTTC | CASSAAGGSTYGYTF
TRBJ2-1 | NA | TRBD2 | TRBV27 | TGTGCCAGCGCAGCGGGAAGATACAATGAGCAGTTCTTC | CASAAGRYNEQFF
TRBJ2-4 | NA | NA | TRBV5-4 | TGTGCCAGCAGCACTGGACTAGCCAAAAACATTCAGTACTTC | CASSTGLAKNIQYF
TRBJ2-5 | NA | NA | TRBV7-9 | TGTGCCAGCAGCTTATTGAGCACTCAAGAGACCCAGTACTTC | CASSLLSTQETQYF
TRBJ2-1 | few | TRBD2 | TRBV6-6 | TGTGCCAGCAGTCGACTAGCGGGAGACAATGAGCAGTTCTTC | CASSRLAGDNEQFF
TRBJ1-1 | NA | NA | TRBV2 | TGTGCCAGCAGTGAAGGCCGACAGGAATATGACACTGAAGCTTTCTTT | CASSEGRQEYDTEAFF
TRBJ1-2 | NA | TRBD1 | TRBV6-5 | TGTGCCAGCAGTTTGACAGGGGTAGACTATGGCTACACCTTC | CASSLTGVDYGYTF
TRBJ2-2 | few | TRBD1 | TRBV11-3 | TGTGCCAGCAACAAGGGGGCCCCAAACACCGGGGAGCTGTTTTTT | CASNKGAPNTGELFF
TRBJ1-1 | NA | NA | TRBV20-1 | TGCAGTGTCGGCCGGGGCACTGAAGCTTTCTTT | CSVGRGTEAFF
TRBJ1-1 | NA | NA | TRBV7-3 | TGTGCCAGCAGCTTAACCGGGAATCCCAACACTGAAGCTTTCTTT | CASSLTGNPNTEAFF
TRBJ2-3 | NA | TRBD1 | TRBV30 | TGTGCCTGGGACGGGACAGGGGGGACAGATACGCAGTATTTT | CAWDGTGGTDTQYF
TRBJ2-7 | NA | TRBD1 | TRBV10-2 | TGCGCCAGCAGTCTCCAGGGGGCCTACGAGCAGTACTTC | CASSLQGAYEQYF
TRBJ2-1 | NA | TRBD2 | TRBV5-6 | TGTGCCAGCAGCCAGACCGGGACAGGGTGGCTAGCGGGAGGCAATGAGCAGTTCTTC | CASSQTGTGWLAGGNEQFF
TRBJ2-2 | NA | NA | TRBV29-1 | TGCAGCGTGAGGAGACAGGGAGGTTTCGGGGAGCTGTTTTTT | CSVRRQGGFGELFF
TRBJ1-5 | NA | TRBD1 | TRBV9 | TGTGCCAGCAGCCCAAGGACAGGGGGGAATCAGCCCCAGCATTTT | CASSPRTGGNQPQHF
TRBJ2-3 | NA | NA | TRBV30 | TGTGCCTGGAGCTCCGGTAGCGGTAGCACAGATACGCAGTATTTT | CAWSSGSGSTDTQYF
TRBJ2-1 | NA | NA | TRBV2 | TGTGCCAGCCTCGGAGAGAACTCCTACAATGAGCAGTTCTTC | CASLGENSYNEQFF
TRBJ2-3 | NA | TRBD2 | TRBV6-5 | TGTGCCAGCAGTTACTCTTCAGCGGGACGGACAGATACGCAGTATTTT | CASSYSSAGRTDTQYF
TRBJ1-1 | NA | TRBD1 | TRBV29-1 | TGCAGCGTGGGGACAGGGCTTTTGAACACTGAAGCTTTCTTT | CSVGTGLLNTEAFF
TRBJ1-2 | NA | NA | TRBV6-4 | TGTGCCAGCAGTGTTGGAGGGAACTATGGCTACACCTTC | CASSVGGNYGYTF
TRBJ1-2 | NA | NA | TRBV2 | TGTGCCAGCAGTTCACAGCCGCCGAATGGCTACACCTTC | CASSSQPPNGYTF
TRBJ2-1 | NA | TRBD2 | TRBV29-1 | TGCAGCGAAGGCGGGAGCTCCTACAATGAGCAGTTCTTC | CSEGGSSYNEQFF
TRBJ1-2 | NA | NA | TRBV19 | TGTGCCAGTAGTATTAGGACAAACAAAGGCTACACCTTC | CASSIRTNKGYTF
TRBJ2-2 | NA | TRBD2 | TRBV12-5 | TGTGCTAGTGGTTTGGTACCTGGACTAGCGGGGTCGAGGGTCACCGGGGAGCTGTTTTTT | CASGLVPGLAGSRVTGELFF
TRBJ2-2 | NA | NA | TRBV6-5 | TGTGCCAGCAGGCTGGGGGGGCAGGACACCGGGGAGCTGTTTTTT | CASRLGGQDTGELFF
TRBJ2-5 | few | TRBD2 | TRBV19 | TGTGCCAGTAGTTATGCAGCGGGACACCAAGAGACCCAGTACTTC | CASSYAAGHQETQYF
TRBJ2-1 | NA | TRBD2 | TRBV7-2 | TGTGCCAGCAGCTGGACCGCTAGCGGAGGGGACAATGAGCAGTTCTTC | CASSWTASGGDNEQFF
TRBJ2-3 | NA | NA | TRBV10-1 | TGCGCCAGCGAGCGCGGAGGGCCCGATAGTACGCAGTATTTT | CASERGGPDSTQYF
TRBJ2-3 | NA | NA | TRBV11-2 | TGTGCCAGCAGCTTTACTCGGACAGTTGCGACAGATACGCAGTATTTT | CASSFTRTVATDTQYF
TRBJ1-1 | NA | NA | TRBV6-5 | TGTGCCAGCAGTTACTCAGAGTTGAACACTGAAGCTTTCTTT | CASSYSELNTEAFF